This T cell receptor (beta chain) emerged from a study of chemoradiotherapy in HPV16-positive cancers. Study overall: Two HPV16-positive patients' cells yielded candidate HPV-specific clones and common motifs.

This clone was observed a few times. Its antigen is as yet unknown. CDR1 is MNHEY, CDR2 SVGAGI, per germline. V shed 1 base and J shed 5 bases, with 2 bases lying between them. The CDR3 covers 11 residues. Study findings and constraints: Candidate HPV-specific clones and E7-related TCR motifs grew in tumor during treatment. HPV-responsive T-cell expansion during chemoradiotherapy was linked to improved recurrence-free survival in HPV16-positive patients.

TCRdb's table, derived via immunoSEQ multiplex PCR, lists solely in-frame clones and lacks some. Of about 5,300 clones in the sample, 75% to 90% are singletons; the top ten hold 1.9%. This receptor was obtained from a human donor with HPV-associated anogenital cancer. The chain employs TRBV6-5 and TRBJ1-1; unclear D gene. The source was blood, collected from a patient who underwent chemoradiotherapy. This CDR3 reads CASSYLTEAFF. The CDR3 nucleotides read TGTGCCAGCAGTTACTTAACTGAAGCTTTCTTT.